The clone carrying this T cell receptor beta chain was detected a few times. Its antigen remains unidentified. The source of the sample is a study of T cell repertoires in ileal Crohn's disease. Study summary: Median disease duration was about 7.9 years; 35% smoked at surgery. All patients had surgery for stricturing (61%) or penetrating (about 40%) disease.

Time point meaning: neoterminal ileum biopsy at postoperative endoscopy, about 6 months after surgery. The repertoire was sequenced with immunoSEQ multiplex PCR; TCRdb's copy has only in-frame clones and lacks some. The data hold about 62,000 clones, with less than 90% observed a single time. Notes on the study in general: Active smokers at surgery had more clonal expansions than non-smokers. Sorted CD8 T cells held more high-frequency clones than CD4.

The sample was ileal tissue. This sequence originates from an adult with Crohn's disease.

CDR3 sequence: CATSRTGLANEKLFF. The DNA of the CDR3 is TGTGCCACCAGCAGGACAGGACTGGCTAATGAAAAACTGTTTTTT. The gene calls are TRBV15 and TRBJ1-4, with D maybe TRBD1 (6 bases). Looked up from germline, CDR1 is LNHNV and CDR2 is YYDKDF (reference sequence). There are 15 residues in the CDR3. V lost 3 bases to trimming and J lost 3 bases, with 11 bases between them.